The rows below give T cell receptor beta chains drawn from one sample of a study of CD8 T cells in ankylosing spondylitis. TCRdb used MiXCR to reprocess the 5' RACE reads, holding one entry per CDR3 protein. The table shows roughly 350,000 distinct CDR3 sequences, with roughly 8% occurring only once. Input material: blood, either unsorted or a sorted T cell fraction (not recorded which). The receptor set was obtained from a male donor with ankylosing spondylitis. CDR3s include the opening cysteine and the closing phenylalanine or tryptophan. Fields, in order: V gene, D gene, clone size, J gene, CDR3 DNA, CDR3 protein. D genes are given only for firm matches. Rows may omit the clone size; those that give it use once, few, many or a size class.

TRBV7-2	TRBD2	few	TRBJ2-4	TGTGCCAGCAGCCGTAGCGGGAGGGGGAGGCTAGCCAAAAACATTCAGTACTTC	CASSRSGRGRLAKNIQYF
TRBV11-2	TRBD2	few	TRBJ2-5	TGTGCCAGCACGGGACTAGCGGGAGGTAGGGCCCAAGAGACCCAGTACTTC	CASTGLAGGRAQETQYF
TRBV3-1	-	-	TRBJ1-3	TGTGCCAGCAGCCGACGCGCGGGCGAGAGGGGAAACACCATATATTTT	CASSRRAGERGNTIYF
TRBV7-2	-	few	TRBJ2-2	TGTGCCAGCAGCCCAGATAGACTAAACACCGGGGAGCTGTTTTTT	CASSPDRLNTGELFF
TRBV5-1	-	few	TRBJ1-3	TGCGCCAGCAGCTTGGACCCGGAAAACACCATATATTTT	CASSLDPENTIYF
TRBV28	-	many	TRBJ2-7	TGTGCCGTTACAGGGTCCAGACCCTACGAGCAGTACTTC	CAVTGSRPYEQYF
TRBV12-3/TRBV12-4	TRBD2	few	TRBJ2-1	TGTGCCAGCAGTCGCCCCGTACTAGCGGGAGGCCTTGAGGCCAATGAGCAGTTCTTC	CASSRPVLAGGLEANEQFF
TRBV9	-	few	TRBJ1-1	TGTGCCAGCAGCCCCCGCGGGTTAGCTGAAGCTTTCTTT	CASSPRGLAEAFF
TRBV7-9	-	-	TRBJ2-7	TGTGCCAGCAGCTTAGACGGGACTGAGTACGAGCAGTACTTC	CASSLDGTEYEQYF
TRBV20-1	TRBD2	-	TRBJ2-7	TGCAGTGCTAGAACAACTAGCGACACCTACGAGCAGTACTTC	CSARTTSDTYEQYF
TRBV2	-	few	TRBJ2-3	TGTGCCAGCAGCCCGCCGTTCACAGATACGCAGTATTTT	CASSPPFTDTQYF
TRBV7-9	TRBD2	-	TRBJ2-1	TGTGCCAGCAGCGGGACTAGCGGGAGGGTCACCTACAATGAGCAGTTCTTC	CASSGTSGRVTYNEQFF
TRBV7-2	-	-	TRBJ1-5	TGTGCCAGCAGCTTTCCCGGGGGGGATCAGCCCCAGCATTTT	CASSFPGGDQPQHF
TRBV7-2	-	-	TRBJ1-5	TGTGCCAGCAGCTTACAGGGTTGGCAGCCCCAGCATTTT	CASSLQGWQPQHF
TRBV9	TRBD2	few	TRBJ2-1	TGTGCCAGCGGTAGCGGGAGACACAATGAGCAGTTCTTC	CASGSGRHNEQFF
TRBV27	TRBD1	-	TRBJ2-1	TGTGCCAGCAGTGCTTCAGGGACAGGGTTCGATGAGCAGTTCTTC	CASSASGTGFDEQFF
TRBV29-1	TRBD1	many	TRBJ2-3	TGCAGCGTTGCTCGTGGGACAGGGGGCACAGATACGCAGTATTTT	CSVARGTGGTDTQYF
TRBV4-2	-	few	TRBJ1-2	TGTGCCAGCAGCCAAGAGGGTGGACAGTGGGCCTATGGCTACACCTTC	CASSQEGGQWAYGYTF
TRBV28	TRBD1	-	TRBJ2-7	TGTGCCAGCAGCCAGGGACAGGCAAGCGAGCAGTACTTC	CASSQGQASEQYF
TRBV29-1	TRBD2	many	TRBJ2-1	TGCAGCGTTGAGATCTGGGAGCGCGGGAGCTCCTACAATGAGCAGTTCTTC	CSVEIWERGSSYNEQFF
TRBV5-1	-	few	TRBJ2-7	TGCGCCAGCAGCTTGGGGCTAGCCGTAACCGAGCAGTACTTC	CASSLGLAVTEQYF
TRBV27	-	few	TRBJ2-5	TGTGCCAGCAGCCCAGGACAGATTCAAGAGACCCAGTACTTC	CASSPGQIQETQYF
TRBV20-1	-	few	TRBJ1-1	TGCAGTGCTAGAGATTGGCACAGGGCCAGGCGGGACACTGAAGCTTTCTTT	CSARDWHRARRDTEAFF
TRBV21-1	-	-	TRBJ1-3	TGTGCCAGCAGCAAAAGAGGGTTGACAGTCTCTGGAAACACCATATATTTT	CASSKRGLTVSGNTIYF
TRBV20-1	TRBD2	many	TRBJ2-4	TGCAGTGCTCGGACTAGCGGGAGGAACATTCAGTACTTC	CSARTSGRNIQYF
TRBV27	-	few	TRBJ2-7	TGTGCCAGCAGTTTATCGGGGGAGGCATCCTACGAGCAGTACTTC	CASSLSGEASYEQYF
TRBV29-1	-	few	TRBJ1-1	TGCAGCGTTGAAGTTACTGCTAGCACTGAAGCTTTCTTT	CSVEVTASTEAFF